The next 10 T cell receptor beta chains were all read from a single sample in a study of T cell repertoires in cytomegalovirus infection (dated by TCRdb to the late 2010s). This specimen's treatment or condition label, interpreted: in vitro stimulation with specific CMV peptide epitopes to enrich CMV-specific T cells. These TCRs are of unknown antigen specificity. Sequencing instrument: Illumina HiSeq 1500. In-frame beta chains were kept once TCRdb had trimmed the public reads at Q25 with fastp and called clones with MiXCR. For every CDR3 protein sequence, its rows merge into one entry that carries the most common genes and DNA. This sample holds approximately 83,000 distinct CDR3 sequences; roughly a quarter were observed only once. The top ten constitute approximately 48% of the sample. Sequencing was performed on CD8+ T cells from cultured PBMCs, taken from culture after CMV antigen stimulation. These receptors all come from a human donor in good health (CMV status not recorded). Some clones in this sample may be carry-over from other donors' samples.

The V and J genes are TRBV6-6 and TRBJ1-4; tentatively, D is TRBD1 (5 bases). This CDR3 is built from 16 residues. Germline V lookup: CDR1 MNHNY, CDR2 SVGAGI (reference sequence). Trimming cost V 2 bases and J 0 bases, with 10 bases left between them. CDR3 in amino acids: CASSYQGVATNEKLFF. Here the CDR3 DNA reads TGTGCCAGCAGTTACCAGGGAGTTGCAACTAATGAAAAACTGTTTTTT.

This clonotype has only a few counts. This rearrangement joins TRBV3-1 to TRBJ2-7; perhaps D is TRBD1 or TRBD2 (5 bases each). V lost 2 bases and J lost 0, with 11 bases in between. The germline CDR1 and CDR2 sequences are LGHDT and YNNKEL (reference sequence). CDR3 length equals 15 residues. The CDR3 nucleotides read TGTGCCAGCAGCCAAAGGTTGGGGGTCTCCTACGAGCAGTACTTC. This encodes CASSQRLGVSYEQYF.

This clonotype was picked up many times. The chain has TRBV19 and TRBJ1-2; 10 bases fit TRBD1. The CDR3 contains 16 residues. CDR1 is LNHDA, CDR2 SQIVND, per germline (reference sequence). Trimming took 6 bases from V and 2 from J; bases not matched to a gene: 9. The CDR3 protein is CASSLDRQGANYGYTF. The CDR3 DNA sequence: TGTGCCAGTAGCCTTGATCGACAGGGGGCAAACTATGGCTACACCTTC.

This clonotype was seen ten or more times. The chain carries TRBV11-2 and TRBJ2-2; 9 nucleotides align to TRBD1. Germline V gives CDR1 SGHAT, CDR2 FQNNGV. The CDR3 extends over 16 amino acids. The V segment lost 4 bases and the J segment 3 bases; nucleotides outside the gene matches: 6. The CDR3 nucleotides are TGTGCCAGCAGCTCCGTGACAGGGGGTTACACCGGGGAGCTGTTTTTT. Translating it yields CASSSVTGGYTGELFF.

The table lists this clonotype with a few counts. The rearrangement links TRBV19 to TRBJ2-7; D is unclear. The CDR3 is 15 amino acids. Trimming took off 1 base at V and 2 bases at J, with 12 bases between the two ends. Germline V gene sequence: CDR1 LNHDA, CDR2 SQIVND (reference sequence). The CDR3 DNA sequence: TGTGCCAGTAGTATAGCCTTCTCTGGGGCCTACGAGCAGTACTTC. This codes for CASSIAFSGAYEQYF.

This clonotype was recorded a few times. This sequence joins TRBV6-1 and TRBJ2-4; 7 bases line up with TRBD2. Unmatched junction bases numbered 11, after V lost 6 bases and J lost 0 bases. The CDR3 contains 17 residues. Germline CDR1 is MNHNS and CDR2 is SASEGT. The DNA for the CDR3 is TGTGCCAGCAGCACGGGACTAAAGACTCTAGCCAAAAACATTCAGTACTTC. Translating gives CASSTGLKTLAKNIQYF.

This sequence joins TRBV29-1 and TRBJ2-3; possibly TRBD1 for D (6 bases). Deletions cut 6 bases from V and 4 bases from J, with 8 bases between. CDR3 length: 11 amino acids. Per the germline V gene, CDR1 is SQVTM and CDR2 is ANQGSEA. The CDR3 DNA follows: TGCAGCGTCTACAGGGCAGATACGCAGTATTTT. This encodes CSVYRADTQYF.

The gene calls are TRBV7-3 and TRBJ2-1, with 7 positions matching TRBD2. The junction had 3 bases not matched to a gene; V was cut back by 6 bases and J by 4 bases. Germline CDR1 SGHTA, CDR2 FQGTGA. There are 13 residues in the CDR3. The CDR3 loop reads CASSPGGYNEQFF. The CDR3 region has the DNA TGTGCCAGCAGTCCGGGGGGTTACAATGAGCAGTTCTTC.

In this sample, this clonotype turned up a few times. The rearrangement joins TRBV5-1 to TRBJ2-7, with 14 bases fitting TRBD2. Germline V gene lookup returns CDR1 SGHRS and CDR2 YFSETQ. This CDR3 region has 17 residues. The ends lost 0 bases at V and 3 bases at J; junction bases unmatched: 5. The CDR3 DNA follows: TGCGCCAGCAGCTTGGAACCGGGACTAGCGGGAGTCTACGAGCAGTACTTC. It codes for CASSLEPGLAGVYEQYF.

This clonotype is medium-sized (0.01 to 0.1%) within its sample. This rearrangement joins TRBV4-3 to TRBJ1-2; no definite D call. Trimming pared 0 bases from V and 5 bases from J, leaving 10 bases between. The CDR3 covers 14 residues. The germline gives CDR1 LGHNA, CDR2 YSLEER. CDR3 sequence reads: CASSQEGSVYGYTF. CDR3 coding DNA: TGCGCCAGCAGCCAAGAGGGGTCTGTTTATGGCTACACCTTC.